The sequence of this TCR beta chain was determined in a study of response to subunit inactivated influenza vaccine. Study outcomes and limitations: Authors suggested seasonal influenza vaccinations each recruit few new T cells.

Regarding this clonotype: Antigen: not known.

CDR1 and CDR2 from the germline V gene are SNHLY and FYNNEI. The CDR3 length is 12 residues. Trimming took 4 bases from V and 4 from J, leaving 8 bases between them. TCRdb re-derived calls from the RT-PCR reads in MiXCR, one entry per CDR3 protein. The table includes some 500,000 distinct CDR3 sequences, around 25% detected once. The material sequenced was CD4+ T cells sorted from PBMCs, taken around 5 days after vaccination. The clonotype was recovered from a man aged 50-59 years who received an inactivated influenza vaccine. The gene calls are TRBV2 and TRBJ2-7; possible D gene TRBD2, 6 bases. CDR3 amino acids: CASSAGLYEQYF. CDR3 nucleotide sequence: TGTGCCAGCAGTGCGGGACTTTACGAGCAGTACTTC.